Each of the 3 T cell receptor beta chains below was sequenced from the same sample in a study of blood T cell repertoires in COVID-19. TCRdb's table, derived via immunoSEQ multiplex PCR, lists solely in-frame clones and lacks some. The sample consists of 140,000 or so clones, more than 75% of them appearing once. The material sequenced was peripheral blood. The receptors were sampled from a human donor in a cohort sampled during active COVID-19.

J is TRBJ2-1 and V is TRBV6-5, with D tentatively TRBD1 (6 bases). CDR1 is MNHEY and CDR2 is SVGAGI in the germline V gene. V lost 6 bases to trimming and J lost 8 bases, with 17 bases between them. The CDR3 loop spans 14 amino acids. The CDR3 loop is CASSPLPRGYEQFF. CDR3 in DNA: TGTGCCAGCAGCCCCCTACCGAGGGGGTATGAGCAGTTCTTC.

The chain joins TRBV11-1 to TRBJ2-7; maybe TRBD1 (6 bases). This CDR3 region has 14 residues. CDR1 and CDR2 (germline): SGHAT, FQDESV (reference sequence). V was pared by 3 bases and J by 5 bases, with 14 bases between. The CDR3 spells CASSFLTGSDEQYF. In DNA form, the CDR3 reads TGTGCCAGCAGCTTCCTAACAGGGTCGGACGAGCAGTACTTC.

This clone was counted a single time. The V and J genes are TRBV18 and TRBJ2-7; maybe TRBD2 (5 bases). V lost 1 base, J lost 7 bases, and 11 bases lay in between. Germline V lookup: CDR1 KGHSH, CDR2 LQKENI. CDR3 length: 13 amino acids. As DNA, the CDR3 is TGTGCCAGCTCACCACGGGAGACTAAAGAGCAGTACTTC. It is translated as CASSPRETKEQYF.